A single count supports the clone carrying this TCR beta chain. The data were obtained in a study of blood T cell repertoires in COVID-19. Study-wide context: Acute and convalescent COVID-19 samples came from the United States, Italy and Spain. The cDNA or gDNA used as material had been derived from T cells, B-cell-depleted T cells, or PBMCs.

Categorization into cohorts depended on clinical history that participants reported. Germline lookup yields CDR1 SNHLY and CDR2 FYNNEI. Trimming pared 6 bases from V and 2 bases from J, leaving 14 bases between. The CDR3 has 14 residues. Source study methods: Amplification with reference gene primers provided the estimates of nucleated cell counts. Assay: immunoSEQ multiplex PCR; the TCRdb copy retains only in-frame clones and omits some. The V and J calls and the clone size are those of that table, but D and trimming were determined from the DNA. This sample has approximately 260,000 clones, with around 87% found just once.

Sequencing was performed on PBMCs or T cells enriched from blood (not recorded which). The source of this sequence is a woman aged 40 to 50 with acute COVID-19. This chain joins TRBV2 and TRBJ2-7, with a possible D match to TRBD1 (7 bases). The CDR3, as DNA: TGTGCCAGCAGGGCGGGACAGCAAGCCTACGAGCAGTACTTC. Protein sequence: CASRAGQQAYEQYF.